This T cell receptor beta chain is drawn from a study of spatial heterogeneity in lung cancer. Study-level background: Across the raw uncorrected reads, a unique TCR and UMI combination was observed, on average, more than ten times.

This clonotype was observed many times. TCRdb reprocessed the 5' RACE reads with MiXCR, giving one entry per CDR3 protein. In the table there are about 120,000 distinct CDR3 sequences, 12% of which are singletons. Stated time point: blood at routine non-recurrence follow-up after resection. Unsorted whole RNA from tumor, nontumor lung or frozen PBMC underwent sequencing. This CDR3 is 15 amino acids long. Per the germline V gene, CDR1 is LGHDT and CDR2 is YNNKEL (reference sequence). The V end lost 2 bases, the J end lost 0 bases, and 8 bases lay between the germline ends. The rearrangement links TRBV3-1 to TRBJ1-3; D gene uncertain. The starting material was PBMCs, obtained at follow-up. The receptor was isolated from a male donor with early-stage non-small cell lung cancer. CDR3 in amino acids: CASSQTHSSGNTIYF. The CDR3 DNA is TGTGCCAGCAGCCAAACCCACAGCTCTGGAAACACCATATATTTT.